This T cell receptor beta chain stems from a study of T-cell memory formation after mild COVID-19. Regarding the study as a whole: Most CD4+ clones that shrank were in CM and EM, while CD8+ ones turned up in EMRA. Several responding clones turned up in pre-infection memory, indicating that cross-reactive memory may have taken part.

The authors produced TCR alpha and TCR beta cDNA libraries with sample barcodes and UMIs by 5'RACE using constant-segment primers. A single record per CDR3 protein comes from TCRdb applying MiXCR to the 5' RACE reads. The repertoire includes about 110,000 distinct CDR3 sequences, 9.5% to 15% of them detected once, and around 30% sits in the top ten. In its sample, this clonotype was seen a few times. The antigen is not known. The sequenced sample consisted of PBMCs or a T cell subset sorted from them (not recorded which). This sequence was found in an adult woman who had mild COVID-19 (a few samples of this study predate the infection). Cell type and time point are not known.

The CDR3 is CSARGPDQGVNSPLHF. CDR3 DNA: TGCAGTGCTAGAGGTCCCGACCAGGGTGTAAATTCACCCCTCCACTTT. The chain carries TRBV20-1 and TRBJ1-6, with D perhaps TRBD1 (5 bases). The ends were cut back, 1 base at V and 7 bases at J, with 17 bases in the middle. CDR3 size: 16 residues. CDR1 DFQATT and CDR2 SNEGSKA come from the germline V gene (reference sequence).